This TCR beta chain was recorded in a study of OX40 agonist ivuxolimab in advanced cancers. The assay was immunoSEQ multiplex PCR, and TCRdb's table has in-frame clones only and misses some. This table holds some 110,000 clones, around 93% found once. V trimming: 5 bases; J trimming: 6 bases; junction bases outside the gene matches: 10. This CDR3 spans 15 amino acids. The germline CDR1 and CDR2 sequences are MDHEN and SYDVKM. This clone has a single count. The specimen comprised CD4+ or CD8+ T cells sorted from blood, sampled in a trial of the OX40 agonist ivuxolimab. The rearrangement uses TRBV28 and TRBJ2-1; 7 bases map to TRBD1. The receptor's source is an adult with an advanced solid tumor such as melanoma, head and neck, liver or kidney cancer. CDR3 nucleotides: TGTGCCAGCAGTCCCTGGGGGACAGTGGGCAATGAGCAGTTCTTC. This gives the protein CASSPWGTVGNEQFF.